The present T cell receptor (beta chain) was sequenced within a study of blood T cell repertoires in COVID-19. Clones were sequenced by immunoSEQ multiplex PCR, and TCRdb holds only the in-frame ones, with some missing. The profile shows about 280,000 clones, 90% of them singletons. V trimming: 1 base; J trimming: 0 bases; junction bases outside the gene matches: 6. Germline lookup yields CDR1 KGHSH and CDR2 LQKENI. This CDR3 has 17 residues. The TCR sequence derives from a woman younger than 35 with acute COVID-19. The chain combines TRBV18 with TRBJ1-3, with 7 bases that match TRBD1. The sample taken for sequencing was PBMCs or T cells enriched from blood (not recorded which). For the CDR3, the DNA is TGTGCCAGCTCACCACTAATCGGACAGGCCTCTGGAAACACCATATATTTT. It translates to CASSPLIGQASGNTIYF.